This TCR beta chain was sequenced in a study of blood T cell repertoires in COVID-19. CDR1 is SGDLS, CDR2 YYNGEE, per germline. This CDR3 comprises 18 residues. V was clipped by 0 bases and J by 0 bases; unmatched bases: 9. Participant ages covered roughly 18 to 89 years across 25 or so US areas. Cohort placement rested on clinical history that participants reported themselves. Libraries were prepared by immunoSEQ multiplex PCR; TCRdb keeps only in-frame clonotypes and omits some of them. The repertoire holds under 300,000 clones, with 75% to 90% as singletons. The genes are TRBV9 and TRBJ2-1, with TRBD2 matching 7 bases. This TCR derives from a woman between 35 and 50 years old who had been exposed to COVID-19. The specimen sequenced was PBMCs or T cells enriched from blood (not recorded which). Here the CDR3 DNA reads TGTGCCAGCAGCGTAGGAGCCCTTAGCGGGCACTCCTACAATGAGCAGTTCTTC. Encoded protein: CASSVGALSGHSYNEQFF.